This TCR beta chain stems from a study of blood T cells in healthy people across ages. Background on the study: About one barcoded TCR beta cDNA was captured per two T cells.

Study results and limitations: Both higher diversity and more naive CD4+ cells marked long-lived donors when set against aged donors. A strong correlation was seen between TCR beta diversity and naive T cell percentage.

The CDR3 totals 16 residues. With 5 bases clipped from V and 5 bases from J, the junction kept 13 bases outside the gene matches. In germline, CDR1 is SEHNR, CDR2 FQNEAQ (reference sequence). In the case of this clonotype: Antigen specificity is unknown.

A sample-barcoded 5' primer and a J-beta primer mix were used in a second PCR of roughly 7 to 12 cycles. Each cDNA was tagged by a template-switch adaptor containing 12 random nucleotides. TCRdb used MiXCR to reprocess the 5' RACE reads, holding one entry per CDR3 protein. The sample lists 1.5 million to 1.8 million distinct CDR3 sequences, 40% to 45% occurring once. The chain joins TRBV7-9 to TRBJ1-2; 8 bases align to TRBD1. The specimen sequenced was blood. The receptor's source is a woman under 30 in good health. In DNA, the CDR3 is TGTGCCAGCAGCACCACGTTCGACAGGGGAGGTTATGGCTACACCTTC. Translation: CASSTTFDRGGYGYTF.